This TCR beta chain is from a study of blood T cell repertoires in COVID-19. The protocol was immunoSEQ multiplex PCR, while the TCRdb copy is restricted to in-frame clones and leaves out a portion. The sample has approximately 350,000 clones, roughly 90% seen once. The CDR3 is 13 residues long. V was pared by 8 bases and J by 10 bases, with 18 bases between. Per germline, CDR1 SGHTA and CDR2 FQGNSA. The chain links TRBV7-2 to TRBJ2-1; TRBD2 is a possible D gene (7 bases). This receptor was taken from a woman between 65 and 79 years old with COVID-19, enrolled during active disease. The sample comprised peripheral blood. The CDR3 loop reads CASQRGGAWEQFF. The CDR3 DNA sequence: TGTGCCAGCCAACGAGGGGGGGCCTGGGAGCAGTTCTTC. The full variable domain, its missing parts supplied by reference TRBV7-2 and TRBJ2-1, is GAGVSQSPSNKVTEKGKDVELRCDPISGHTALYWYRQSLGQGLEFLIYFQGNSAPDKSGLPSDRFSAERTGGSVSTLTIQRTQQEDSAVYLCASQRGGAWEQFFGPGTRLTVL.